This T cell receptor beta chain came from a study of cytomegalovirus exposure and HLA in healthy donors (dated by TCRdb to the late 2010s). Background for the entire study: In an earlier analysis of approximately 500 of the donors, about 270 Gb of sequence data and approximately 100 million unique TCR beta sequences from 150 million to 200 million T cells were reported. HLA typing included class I and class II loci at four-digit resolution. The study aimed to test whether cataloging public T cell receptors could reveal signatures of past pathogen exposure. A later genetic analysis took genome-wide SNP genotypes for about 65% of the 666 donors and used that subset as a discovery cohort. The T cell repertoires of some 670 subjects were profiled by immunosequencing and related to cytomegalovirus serostatus. In an earlier analysis of 550 to 700 of the donors, high-throughput TCR beta sequencing was used to judge whether each TCR beta V gene segment behaved as functional or pseudogenic. Every discovery cohort repertoire had been produced on one sequencing platform. To predict cytomegalovirus infection status, the study brought together high-throughput TCR immunosequencing, statistical association of individual TCRs with disease status, and machine learning. Alongside the repertoire data, information on donor age, sex, ethnicity and CMV serostatus was compiled. In a later analysis, previously published TCR beta repertoires from 670 or so donors were re-analyzed and high-resolution HLA genotyping was added so that TCR occurrence patterns could be studied. In addition to the first cohort of 650 to 750 subjects, a separate validation cohort of 120 different subjects was used. Typing coverage varied by locus: roughly 629-630 donors for A, B, C, DRB1 and DQB1; some 520 for DQA1; nearly 610 for DPA1; 450 to 480 for DPB1. Rather than using new phenotypic data, the later analysis identified candidate immune exposures from TCR beta sequences and from how often those sequences occurred across donors. On average, 235,054 unique TCR beta nucleotide sequences were sequenced per donor among a few hundred genotyped donors of the cohort, with roughly 19% of those sequences being non-productive. An early release covering roughly 600 HLA-typed donors comprised about 300 gigabases of sequencing data and around 80 million unique TCR sequences. Because of strong linkage in the cohort, roughly five DR-DQ haplotypes were treated as single units for association and clustering. The genetic ancestry cluster associated with self-reported Caucasian donors included about 81% of the 398 genotyped donors. Here is what the overall study found, with its caveats: In an earlier analysis of fewer than 700 of the donors, most TCR beta V segments appeared in productive rearrangements about 87% or about 30% of the time, broadly matching IMGT annotations. An association between a missense DCLRE1C variant and V-gene and J-gene trimming of TCR beta chains was found in a later genetic analysis and replicated in an independent cohort. HLA typing was unavailable for some donors at each locus, so association tests used only the typed subset. Immune exposure information for the cohort was limited to CMV serostatus. In a later analysis, most CMV-associated TCR beta chains were found to appear HLA-restricted, with HLA associations seemingly driven largely by CMV exposure. In a later analysis, HLA-associated TCR beta chains showed more clonal expansion and lower generation probabilities than non-associated chains that were equally common. Three of the identified cytomegalovirus-associated TCR beta chains were confirmed in vitro to be specific for cytomegalovirus antigens. The earlier analysis of almost 600 of the donors excluded some 15 rarely observed V segments, including chromosome 9 orphons, because counts were too low. The presence/absence analyses assumed that sequencing depth was roughly uniform across donors, and that assumption may not be true. The authors suggested that the approach could potentially be extended to other disease states and immunological phenotypes. Correlated functional status among segregating V segments might be attributable to linkage disequilibrium, but an unknown experimental factor could not be ruled out. In a later analysis, several top co-occurrence clusters were reported to appear linked to parvovirus B19, influenza, CMV and Epstein-Barr virus. According to a later genetic analysis, donors in an Asian-associated ancestry cluster had fewer N-insertions in productive TCRs than the approximately 690-donor mean. In a later analysis, the rate of TCR association differed among HLA loci, with DRB1 alleles having the most associated TCRs and HLA-C alleles having the fewest. The study listed approximately 150 TCR beta chains as associated with cytomegalovirus. Some IMGT-functional V segments, including TRBV6-2 and TRBV6-3, could not be distinguished by the 87-base-pair reads and were therefore excluded. When HLA alleles, especially DR and DQ, strongly co-occurred, attributing TCR associations to individual alleles was difficult. A cluster of highly shared sequence variants was judged likely to represent a technical artifact of the sequencing pipeline. The classifier was reported to diagnose cytomegalovirus status with high specificity and sensitivity in both the original and validation cohorts. This cohort had only TCR beta chains sequenced, and the lack of alpha or paired-chain data limited which features could be detected. At a false discovery rate of 0.05, a later analysis linked around 15,000 TCR beta sequences to specific HLA alleles. A further reported finding was that TCR beta sequences accurately predicted the HLA-A and HLA-B alleles for most subjects in the first cohort. Across donors, most TCR sequences were observed very rarely, whereas some public TCRs were present in many individuals.

The cohort was made up of 500 to 850 healthy bone marrow donors. Cohort members were all nominally healthy when sampled, although unrecorded immune exposures were likely present. The donor tested CMV seropositive, placing the donor among the roughly 300 seropositive members of the cohort. Every donor gave a peripheral blood sample, and the peripheral blood mononuclear cells from that sample were used for TCR beta sequencing. The Qiagen DNeasy Blood Extraction Kit was used to extract genomic DNA from the blood cell samples. The library was obtained by the immunoSEQ multiplex PCR assay. The multiplex PCR relied on a mix of 60 forward primers for TCR Vbeta segments and 13 reverse primers for TCR Jbeta segments. A multiplex PCR assay on genomic DNA amplified the CDR3 region of rearranged TCR beta genes. The Illumina HiSeq System was used to sequence the amplified TCR beta libraries as 87-base-pair reads. Concerning the study's data processing: A later analysis tallied around 87 million unique TCR beta chains across the 700 or so repertoires, and around 10 million of those chains were shared by two or more donors. A nearest-neighbor algorithm error-corrected the raw reads and collapsed the reads into unique sequences, merging closely related sequences to remove PCR and sequencing errors. To assign V, D and J gene segments, CDR3 sequences were aligned to IMGT reference sequences. For a sequence to be retained, a match of at least six nucleotides to both a V gene segment and a J gene segment was required. A rearrangement was called productive if the CDR3 had no stop codons and remained in frame with V and J, and every other rearrangement was called non-productive. CDR3 was defined by IMGT convention, running from the second conserved V-encoded cysteine to the conserved J-encoded phenylalanine. The earlier analysis of 500 to 750 of the donors excluded any sequence lacking an unambiguous match to a single V gene segment. In an earlier analysis of a few hundred of the donors, V segments were called functional above 56.7% productive rearrangements and were called segregating when the between-donor standard deviation exceeded 5%. A statistical classification framework was built to diagnose cytomegalovirus status from the catalog of TCR beta chain sequences. In a later analysis, TCR nucleotide sequences were compared against IMGT/GENE-DB human TR gene sequences so that V and J genes could be assigned. In a later analysis, CDR3 sequences and most-parsimonious VDJ recombination scenarios were assigned using the TCRdist pipeline. In a later analysis, each TCR beta chain was defined by its CDR3 amino acid sequence together with its V-gene family, and reads lacking a unique V-gene family were excluded. To address suspected cross-contamination and a sequencing artifact, a later analysis removed around 600 highly shared, low-generation-probability nucleotide sequences. For each public chain, a later analysis derived a clonal expansion index from normalized ranks of inferred template counts within each repertoire. A later analysis computed generation probabilities with a VDJ recombination model fitted to out-of-frame rearrangements, and checked the results against IGoR. A later analysis scored TCR-TCR, TCR-HLA and TCR-CMV co-occurrence with hypergeometric tests, applying a repertoire-size bias correction to TCR pairs. In a later analysis, false discovery rates were estimated by permuting HLA or CMV assignments 20 times. A later analysis grouped co-occurring TCRs with DBSCAN, adding TCRdist sequence similarity when clustering within HLA-allele-positive subsets. Co-occurrence clustering excluded repertoires with fewer than 30,000 or more than 120,000 public chains, plus five with anomalous nucleotide sharing. TCRdb obtained this table from immuneACCESS and retained in-frame rearrangements with V and J assigned. These tables miss some clones; where compared with another copy, unresolved V genes account for less than half of the shortfall, and the remainder is unexplained. V, J and clone size are taken as reported in that table, and D and trimming were inferred from the DNA itself. This sample is represented by 110,000 or so clones; 60% to 85% of them were singletons. Roughly 5% of the sample lies in the top ten.

The germline V gene gives CDR1 as SGDLS and CDR2 as YYNGEE. Germline trimming amounts to 0 bases on V and 3 bases on J, with 6 as the count of junction bases outside the gene matches. Taken from cysteine to phenylalanine, the CDR3 has 16 residues. Only CDR3 DNA is held: 48 bases, read in frame from base 1. This clone was seen a handful of times. There is no known antigen for this receptor. Per-base qualities were not stored, and no clone one base away is much larger. Rearrangement joined TRBV9 to TRBJ2-7, with 10 middle bases fitting TRBD1. Sequenced input: PBMCs. This TCR was sampled from a man over 45 in good health and CMV-seropositive. The DNA reads as follows: TGTGCCAGCAGCGTAGGTTTCGGACAGGGGGGCTACGAGCAGTACTTC. This codes for CASSVGFGQGGYEQYF.